These 17 T cell receptor beta chains were sequenced from one sample in a study of shared clonotypes between healthy human individuals. Using immunoSEQ multiplex PCR, the repertoire was profiled, and TCRdb retains in-frame clones only, with some absent. The sample lists 700,000 or so clones; about two thirds were seen once. What was sequenced was memory CD4+ T cells sorted from blood. Subset of the sample: CD45RA-negative fraction. The receptors were sampled from a woman in her twenties or thirties in good health.

The chain combines TRBV5-1 with TRBJ2-1; 8 nucleotides match TRBD2. The ends lost 5 bases at V and 6 bases at J; junction bases unmatched: 10. Germline-derived CDR1 and CDR2 are SGHRS and YFSETQ. This CDR3 is 15 amino acids long. CDR3 sequence reads: CASSGGRRVFNEQFF. CDR3 DNA sequence: TGCGCCAGCAGTGGCGGGAGGCGGGTGTTCAATGAGCAGTTCTTC.

The gene calls are TRBV10-3 and TRBJ1-1; no clear D. Trimming removed 2 bases from V and 1 base from J, with 2 bases in between. In germline, CDR1 is ENHRY, CDR2 SYGVKD. CDR3 length equals 12 residues. Here the CDR3 DNA reads TGTGCCATCAGTGAGCAGAACACTGAAGCTTTCTTT. Amino acid sequence: CAISEQNTEAFF.

The rearrangement joins TRBV11-2 to TRBJ2-2; D not resolved. This CDR3 has 15 amino acids. The germline V gene encodes CDR1 SGHAT and CDR2 FQNNGV. Trimming took 3 bases from V and 2 from J, leaving 10 bases between them. DNA for the CDR3: TGTGCCAGCAGCTTGTATCTGCGAAACACCGGGGAGCTGTTTTTT. It specifies CASSLYLRNTGELFF.

This rearrangement joins TRBV5-4 to TRBJ2-3, with D possibly called TRBD1 or TRBD2 (6 bases each). Trimming left V 4 bases short and J 0 bases short, with 15 bases between. CDR1 SGHNT and CDR2 YYREEE come from the germline V gene (reference sequence). The CDR3 spans 16 residues. CDR3 DNA: TGTGCCAGCAGCAAGGGGGATGCGGGGAGCACAGATACGCAGTATTTT. The encoded protein is CASSKGDAGSTDTQYF.

The rearrangement links TRBV19 to TRBJ1-5; D is uncertain. CDR1 and CDR2 from the germline V gene are LNHDA and SQIVND (reference sequence). The CDR3 spans 16 residues. The V and J ends lost 5 bases and 1 base respectively, with 15 bases between them. The DNA for the CDR3 is TGTGCCAGTAGTGTGCAGGCAGAACTCAGCAATCAGCCCCAGCATTTT. It specifies CASSVQAELSNQPQHF. Using reference TRBV19 and TRBJ1-5 for the parts outside the CDR3, the full variable domain is DGGITQSPKYLFRKEGQNVTLSCEQNLNHDAMYWYRQDPGQGLRLIYYSQIVNDFQKGDIAEGYSVSREKKESFPLTVTSAQKNPTAFYLCASSVQAELSNQPQHFGDGTRLSIL.

V is TRBV27 and J is TRBJ2-7; a weak D match, TRBD2 (5 bases). Trimming shortened V by 5 bases and J by 4 bases, and 24 bases separated the two germline ends. Per germline, CDR1 MNHEY and CDR2 SMNVEV (reference sequence). This CDR3 spans 17 amino acids. CDR3 region: CASSEGFKNTGWYEQYF. The CDR3 DNA follows: TGTGCCAGCAGTGAAGGGTTCAAAAACACGGGGTGGTACGAGCAGTACTTC.

The chain joins TRBV7-2 to TRBJ1-5; 7 positions agree with TRBD1. CDR1 SGHTA and CDR2 FQGNSA come from the germline V gene. The ends lost 3 bases at V and 6 bases at J; junction bases unmatched: 8. This CDR3 spans 15 amino acids. The CDR3 spells CASSFGRGEGQPQHF. CDR3 DNA sequence: TGTGCCAGCAGCTTTGGCAGGGGGGAGGGTCAGCCCCAGCATTTT.

A few counts support this clone. This chain links TRBV28 with TRBJ1-3, with D maybe TRBD1 (5 bases). Germline V CDR1 and CDR2: MDHEN, SYDVKM. V was trimmed by 6 bases and J by 1 base, leaving 16 bases between them. This CDR3 is 16 amino acids long. The CDR3: CASRPTGGRSGNTIYF. Written as DNA, the CDR3 is TGTGCCAGCAGGCCTACAGGTGGAAGGTCTGGAAACACCATATATTTT.

This clone was observed a handful of times. The chain combines TRBV29-1 with TRBJ2-7, with D possibly being TRBD1 or TRBD2 (5 bases each). Trimming cost V 6 bases and J 7 bases, with 16 bases left between them. The germline CDR1 and CDR2 sequences are SQVTM and ANQGSEA. This CDR3 is built from 12 residues. The CDR3 DNA is TGCAGCGTCGATAGAGAATGGGGGGAGCAGTACTTC. It encodes CSVDREWGEQYF.

CDR3 loop: CASSLQAGTYNEQFF. CDR3 sequence (DNA): TGTGCCAGCAGCTTACAAGCGGGGACATACAATGAGCAGTTCTTC. The V gene is TRBV7-2, the J gene TRBJ2-1, with D tentatively TRBD2 (7 bases). The CDR3 spans 15 residues. The V end was cut by 2 bases, the J end by 4 bases, with 12 bases between. The germline CDR1 and CDR2 sequences are SGHTA and FQGNSA.

This clone came up once. V is TRBV6-9 and J is TRBJ2-7; D perhaps matches TRBD1 (6 bases). Germline values: CDR1 MNHGY, CDR2 SVAAGI. The CDR3 loop spans 14 amino acids. V lost 10 bases, J lost 1 base, and 17 bases lay in between. Written as DNA, the CDR3 is TGTGCCACGTACACGGGGACATGGTCCTACGAGCAGTACTTC. It specifies CATYTGTWSYEQYF.

The rearrangement links TRBV7-6 to TRBJ2-5; TRBD2 agrees at 13 bases. V dropped 5 bases and J dropped 4; count of bases not matched to a gene: 10. Germline CDR1 is SGHVS and CDR2 is FNYEAQ. The CDR3 totals 17 residues. CDR3 coding DNA: TGTGCCAGCAGCCGGACTAGCGGGAGAGGGGGAGGAGAGACCCAGTACTTC. It specifies CASSRTSGRGGGETQYF.

The genes are TRBV7-9 and TRBJ2-3; 8 nucleotides match TRBD1. This CDR3 has 16 amino acids. J gave up 3 bases and V 5 bases, and 10 bases lay outside the gene matches. The germline V gene has CDR1 SEHNR and CDR2 FQNEAQ (reference sequence). CDR3 sequence reads: CASSRLQGAKTDTQYF. Written as DNA, the CDR3 is TGTGCCAGCAGCCGATTGCAGGGGGCGAAGACAGATACGCAGTATTTT.

Regarding this clone: One base separates it from a far larger clone, so it is likely a read error. Additional DNA sequences in this sample encode the identical CDR3. This chain links TRBV5-1 with TRBJ2-1, with no clear D. This CDR3 comprises 11 residues. Germline CDR1 is SGHRS and CDR2 is YFSETQ. Trimming removed 4 bases from V and 5 bases from J, with 4 bases in between. In DNA form, the CDR3 reads TGCGCCAGCAGCCCTGACAATGAGCAGTTCTTC. Its protein product is CASSPDNEQFF.

On this clone itself: Other DNA sequences from this sample encode an identical CDR3 as well. The gene calls are TRBV25-1 and TRBJ1-5; D perhaps matches TRBD1 (5 bases). V was pared by 4 bases and J by 4 bases, with 11 bases between. CDR3 length: 14 amino acids. Looked up from germline, CDR1 is MGHDK and CDR2 is SYGVNS. Here the CDR3 reads CASSGGGGNQPQHF. In nucleotides, the CDR3 is TGTGCCAGCAGTGGGGGCGGAGGGAATCAGCCCCAGCATTTT. The variable domain in full, completed from reference TRBV25-1 and TRBJ1-5, reads EADIYQTPRYLVIGTGKKITLECSQTMGHDKMYWYQQDPGMELHLIHYSYGVNSTEKGDLSSESTVSRIRTEHFPLTLESARPSHTSQYLCASSGGGGNQPQHFGDGTRLSIL.

This clone has more than one count but fewer than ten. The chain couples TRBV4-1 to TRBJ2-1; the match to TRBD2 covers 9 bases. The V segment lost 5 bases and the J segment 8 bases; nucleotides outside the gene matches: 10. This CDR3 has 15 residues. Germline V gene data show CDR1 as MGHRA and CDR2 as YSYEKL. The CDR3 sequence is CASSRPSGMGDEQFF. In nucleotides, the CDR3 is TGCGCCAGCAGCAGACCTAGCGGGATGGGCGATGAGCAGTTCTTC.

V usage is TRBV7-8 and J usage is TRBJ1-2; D not resolved. The CDR3 runs 12 residues. The germline V gene has CDR1 SGHVS and CDR2 FQNEAQ. V gave up 1 base and J gave up 3 bases, with 3 bases separating them. CDR3 DNA sequence: TGTGCCAGCAGCTTAGGGGACTATGGCTACACCTTC. As protein: CASSLGDYGYTF.